This T cell receptor beta chain was sequenced for a study of Ad26.COV2.S vaccination and SARS-CoV-2 variants. Treatment in this sample: over 15 received Ad26.COV2.S at low or high dose, single or two shots; several received placebo; per-sample allocation not given. Samples came from day 63 after the first vaccine or placebo injection. Findings and limits, study-wide: Spike-specific responses of CD8+ and CD4+ T cells were reported to display substantial breadth after vaccination.

Measured with immunoSEQ multiplex PCR; TCRdb has only the in-frame clones, and not every one. The sample lists about 460,000 clones; roughly 87% were seen once. Of note for this clone: What it binds is unknown.

CDR1 is SGHRS and CDR2 is YFSETQ in the germline V gene. This CDR3 contains 14 residues. V was pared by 0 bases and J by 8 bases, with 11 bases between. The specimen was peripheral blood, collected in a trial of Ad26.COV2.S vaccine versus placebo. The chain uses TRBV5-1 and TRBJ1-4; D call uncertain. The TCR originated in a person aged 18-65 years who received the Ad26.COV2.S COVID-19 vaccine or a placebo. CDR3 coding DNA: TGCGCCAGCAGCTTGGCCGCCCCGGAGGAAAAACTGTTTTTT. Translation: CASSLAAPEEKLFF. The variable domain in full, with the rest retrieved from reference TRBV5-1 and TRBJ1-4, is KAGVTQTPRYLIKTRGQQVTLSCSPISGHRSVSWYQQTPGQGLQFLFEYFSETQRNKGNFPGRFSGRQFSNSRSEMNVSTLELGDSALYLCASSLAAPEEKLFFGSGTQLSVL.